This TCR beta chain is from a study of blood T cell repertoires in COVID-19 (dated by TCRdb to the early 2020s). Concerning the study at large: Samples from collaborators originated in the United States, Italy and Spain and spanned both the acute and convalescent phases of COVID-19. The prospective study material was composed of cDNA or gDNA derived from T cells, B-cell-depleted T cells, or PBMCs. Subjects who had been exposed to COVID-19, were actively infected with it, or had recovered from it provided the deeply sampled blood TCRbeta repertoires that made up the dataset. The repertoires were made available in a free public database intended to serve as a resource for research on the immune response to SARS-CoV-2. Samples were obtained from the ongoing ImmuneRACE study (first 160 participants) and from over 1,000 subjects provided by 6 global collaborators. A de-identified subject ID, COVID-19 status, age in years and sex were almost always included in the sample metadata. Where available, HLA class I and class II types were obtained from metadata supplied by the sample provider rather than from assay-based typing.

CDR1 and CDR2, looked up from the germline V gene, are SGHAT and FQNNGV. The CDR3 contains 17 residues, cysteine and phenylalanine counted. Here the CDR3 DNA is all that survives: 51 bases in frame from base 1. V ends up 7 bases short and J 1 base short, with an unmatched junction base count of 14. The study at large found these results: Clinical and demographic metadata were provided uncurated, with the amount varying by source and participant.

TCRbeta CDR3 regions were amplified from genomic DNA using the immunoSEQ Assay, a bias-controlled multiplex PCR. In the authors' own workflow: Within the assay, amplification of reference gene primers was used to estimate how many nucleated cells each sample contained. To quantify the absolute abundance of each unique TCRbeta CDR3 rearrangement, sequence reads were collapsed and filtered. Productive Simpson clonality was computed per sample as the square root of Simpson's diversity index over productive rearrangements. TCRdb took over this immuneACCESS table, retaining in-frame rearrangements with V and J assigned. Such tables are incomplete; in checked studies, under half of the missing clones stem from an unresolved V gene, and the remainder is unexplained. V, J and clone size were drawn from that table, and D and trimming were deduced from the DNA. The sample table holds fewer than 700,000 clones, of which 70% to 90% were seen once. Roughly 7.4% of the sample belongs to the ten largest clones.

Points on this clone: There is no known antigen for this receptor. One base away there is no much larger clone; base qualities are not given.

One collaborating source in Seattle enrolled patients during active infection and followed them longitudinally through the course of disease. The collaborating institutions used their own protocols to collect whole blood in K2EDTA tubes. Collaborator samples were shipped for TCRbeta analysis as frozen whole blood, isolated PBMCs, or DNA extracted from either sample type. This chain is built from TRBV11-2 and TRBJ2-3; a stretch of 7 junction bases matches TRBD2. The source material was peripheral blood. The clonotype originates from a woman aged 50 to 60 with COVID-19, enrolled during active disease. The DNA reads as follows: TGTGCCAGCACCACGGGAGGAGCGAGACTTCGCACAGATACGCAGTATTTT. This encodes CASTTGGARLRTDTQYF.